This T cell receptor beta chain was identified in a study of shared clonotypes between healthy human individuals. Study conclusions and caveats: Read depth was anticipated to influence clonotype sharing among donors.

Clones were read by immunoSEQ multiplex PCR, and TCRdb kept only the in-frame ones, dropping some. Of about 490,000 clones in the sample, 79% were seen once. CDR3 size: 13 residues. V was trimmed by 3 bases and J by 4 bases, leaving 11 bases between them. CDR1 and CDR2 (germline): SGHDT, YYEEEE. On this clone: The antigen is undetermined.

The sequence derives from a woman aged 35 to 49 in good health. Some clones in this sample may be carry-over from other donors' samples. The chain is built from TRBV5-6 and TRBJ2-7; D unresolved. The sequenced sample consisted of PBMCs. CDR3 loop: CASSSGPAYEQYF. CDR3 in DNA: TGTGCCAGCAGCTCAGGCCCGGCTTACGAGCAGTACTTC.